This TCR beta chain appears in the sequencing data of a study of cytomegalovirus exposure and HLA in healthy donors. Study-wide context: A subsequent analysis stated that the 100 to 150 validation repertoires were run on the same platform as the approximately 610 first-cohort repertoires.

On this clone: Its antigen remains unidentified.

Measured with immunoSEQ multiplex PCR; TCRdb has only the in-frame clones, and not every one. The profile shows 130,000 to 150,000 clones, 80% to 90% of them singletons. Study-wide results and limits: With high specificity and sensitivity, the classifier reportedly diagnosed cytomegalovirus status. The authors enumerated over 150 TCR beta chains as linked to cytomegalovirus.

This CDR3 is 15 amino acids long. Germline V lookup: CDR1 SGHTA, CDR2 FQGNSA. The V gene lost 6 bases and the J gene lost 4 bases, with 13 bases spanning the gap. Sequencing input: PBMCs. The chain uses TRBV7-2 and TRBJ2-6; tentatively, D is TRBD2 (7 bases). The source of this sequence is a woman aged 18-35 years in good health and CMV-seropositive. The CDR3 protein is CASRGGGTGANVLTF. In nucleotides, the CDR3 is TGTGCCAGCAGGGGAGGGGGAACCGGGGCCAACGTCCTGACTTTC.